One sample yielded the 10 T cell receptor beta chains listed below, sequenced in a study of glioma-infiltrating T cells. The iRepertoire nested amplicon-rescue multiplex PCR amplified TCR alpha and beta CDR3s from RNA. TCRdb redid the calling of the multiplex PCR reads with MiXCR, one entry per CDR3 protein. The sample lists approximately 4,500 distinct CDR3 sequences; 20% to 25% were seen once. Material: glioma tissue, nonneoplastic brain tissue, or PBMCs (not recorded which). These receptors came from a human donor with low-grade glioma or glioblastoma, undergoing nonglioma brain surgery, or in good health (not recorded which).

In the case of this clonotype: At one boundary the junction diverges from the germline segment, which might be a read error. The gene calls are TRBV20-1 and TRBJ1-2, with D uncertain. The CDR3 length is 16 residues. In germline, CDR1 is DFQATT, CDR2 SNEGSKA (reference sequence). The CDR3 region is CNAWNSGQPVNYGYTF. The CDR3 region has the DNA TGCAATGCTTGGAACTCCGGCCAACCAGTTAACTATGGCTACACCTTC.

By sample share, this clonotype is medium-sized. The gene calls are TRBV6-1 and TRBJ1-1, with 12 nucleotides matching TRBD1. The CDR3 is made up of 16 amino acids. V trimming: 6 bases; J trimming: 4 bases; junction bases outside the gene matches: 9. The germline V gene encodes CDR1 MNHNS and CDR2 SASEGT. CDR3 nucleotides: TGTGCCAGCAGCCCCTTAGGGACAGGGGGCGGCACTGAAGCTTTCTTT. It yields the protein CASSPLGTGGGTEAFF.

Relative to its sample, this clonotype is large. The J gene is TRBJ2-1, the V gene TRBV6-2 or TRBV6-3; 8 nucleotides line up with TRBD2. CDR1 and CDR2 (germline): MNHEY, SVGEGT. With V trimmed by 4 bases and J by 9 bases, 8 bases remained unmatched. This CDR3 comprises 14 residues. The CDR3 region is CASSFNGTRVEQFF. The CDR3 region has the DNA TGTGCCAGCAGTTTCAACGGGACTAGGGTTGAGCAGTTCTTC.

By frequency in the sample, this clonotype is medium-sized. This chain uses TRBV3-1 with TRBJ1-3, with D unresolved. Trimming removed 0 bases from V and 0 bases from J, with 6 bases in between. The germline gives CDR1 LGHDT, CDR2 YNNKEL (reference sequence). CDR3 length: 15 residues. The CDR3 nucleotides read TGTGCCAGCAGCCAAGATAGGACCTCTGGAAACACCATATATTTT. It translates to CASSQDRTSGNTIYF.

This chain's CDR3 is CSVDGQGRGCFF. CDR3 bases: TGCAGCGTTGATGGACAGGGGAGGGGCTGTTTCTTT. The V gene is TRBV29-1, the J gene TRBJ1-1; 9 bases fit TRBD1. This CDR3 is 12 amino acids long. V was pared by 3 bases and J by 13 bases, with 9 bases of the junction left unmatched. Per the germline V gene, CDR1 is SQVTM and CDR2 is ANQGSEA.

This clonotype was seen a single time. The CDR3 reads CASSQRGTTRVSGNTIYF. In nucleotides, the CDR3 is TGCGCCAGCAGCCAGAGAGGGACGACCAGAGTCTCTGGAAACACCATATATTTT. The chain links TRBV4-1 to TRBJ1-3; D is perhaps TRBD1 (5 bases). The CDR3 runs to 18 residues. V shed 3 bases and J shed 0 bases, with 18 bases lying between them. Germline CDR1 is MGHRA and CDR2 is YSYEKL.

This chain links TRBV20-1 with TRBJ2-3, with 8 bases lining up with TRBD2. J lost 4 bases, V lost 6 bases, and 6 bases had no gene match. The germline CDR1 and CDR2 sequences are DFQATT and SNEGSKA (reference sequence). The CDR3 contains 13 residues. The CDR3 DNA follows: TGCAGTGCCCGGGGGGGCTATGCAGATACGCAGTATTTT. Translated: CSARGGYADTQYF.

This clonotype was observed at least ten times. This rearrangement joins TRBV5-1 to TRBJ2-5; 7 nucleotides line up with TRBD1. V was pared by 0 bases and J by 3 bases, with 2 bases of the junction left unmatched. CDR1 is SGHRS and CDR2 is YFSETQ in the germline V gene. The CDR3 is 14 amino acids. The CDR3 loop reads CASSLGQGKETQYF. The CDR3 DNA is TGCGCCAGCAGCTTGGGACAGGGCAAAGAGACCCAGTACTTC. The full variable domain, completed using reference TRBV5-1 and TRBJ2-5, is KAGVTQTPRYLIKTRGQQVTLSCSPISGHRSVSWYQQTPGQGLQFLFEYFSETQRNKGNFPGRFSGRQFSNSRSEMNVSTLELGDSALYLCASSLGQGKETQYFGPGTRLLVL.

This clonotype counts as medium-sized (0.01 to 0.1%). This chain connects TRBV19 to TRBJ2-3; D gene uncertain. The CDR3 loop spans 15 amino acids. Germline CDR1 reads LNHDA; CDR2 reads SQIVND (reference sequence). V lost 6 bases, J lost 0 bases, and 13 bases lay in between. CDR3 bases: TGTGCCAGTAGCATACAACCAGCTAGCACAGATACGCAGTATTTT. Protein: CASSIQPASTDTQYF. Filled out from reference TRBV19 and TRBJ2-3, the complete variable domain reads DGGITQSPKYLFRKEGQNVTLSCEQNLNHDAMYWYRQDPGQGLRLIYYSQIVNDFQKGDIAEGYSVSREKKESFPLTVTSAQKNPTAFYLCASSIQPASTDTQYFGPGTRLTVL.

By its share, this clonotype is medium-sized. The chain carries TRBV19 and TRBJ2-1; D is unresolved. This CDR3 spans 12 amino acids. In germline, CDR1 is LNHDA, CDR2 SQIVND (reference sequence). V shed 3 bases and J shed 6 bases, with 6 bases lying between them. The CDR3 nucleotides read TGTGCCAGTAGTATCGCAGCCAATGAGCAGTTCTTC. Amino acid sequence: CASSIAANEQFF.